This T cell receptor beta chain was profiled in a study of blood T cell repertoires in COVID-19. Overall study: Spain, Italy and the United States supplied samples that represented acute and convalescent COVID-19. The cDNA or gDNA used as material had been derived from T cells, B-cell-depleted T cells, or PBMCs.

The CDR3 totals 13 residues. From germline, CDR1 is MGHDK and CDR2 SYGVNS. The trim removed 10 bases at V and 4 bases at J, leaving 8 bases unmatched. In the source study's methods: Cell counts per sample came from amplifying reference gene primers. Measured with immunoSEQ multiplex PCR; TCRdb has only the in-frame clones, and not every one. V, J and clone size are those of that table, while D and trimming were read from the DNA. This sample has about 230,000 clones, with 80% to 90% found just once. Input material: peripheral blood. This rearrangement joins TRBV25-1 to TRBJ2-7; 9 nucleotides match TRBD2. The TCR sequence derives from a middle-aged man with acute or convalescent COVID-19. CDR3 nucleotide sequence: TGTGCCACCTGGGGCGGGGGGGCGTACGAGCAGTACTTC. It encodes CATWGGGAYEQYF.